What follows are 14 T cell receptor beta chains derived from one specimen sequenced in a study of shared clonotypes between healthy human individuals. Data came from immunoSEQ multiplex PCR; TCRdb stores just in-frame clones and leaves some out. The sample has 1,500,000 or so clones, approximately 98.5% seen once. Sequencing was performed on naive CD4+ T cells sorted from blood. As to subset: CD45RA+ positively selected. The receptors originated from a man aged 25-45 years in good health.

V gene TRBV18 combines with J gene TRBJ1-1, with 7 positions matching TRBD1. The germline CDR1 and CDR2 sequences are KGHSH and LQKENI. This CDR3 is built from 15 residues. With V trimmed by 5 bases and J by 0 bases, 6 bases remained unmatched. DNA of the CDR3: TGTGCCAGCTCAAACGACAGGGCCGTGAACACTGAAGCTTTCTTT. Translated: CASSNDRAVNTEAFF.

The chain links TRBV2 to TRBJ1-5; tentative D call: TRBD1 (5 bases). There are 15 residues in the CDR3. Germline V gene data show CDR1 as SNHLY and CDR2 as FYNNEI. With 3 bases removed from V and 2 bases from J, the gap between germline ends came to 11 bases. For the CDR3, the DNA is TGTGCCAGCAGTGATTCCGGGGCGGGCAATCAGCCCCAGCATTTT. This encodes CASSDSGAGNQPQHF.

This chain uses TRBV18 with TRBJ2-1; the match to TRBD2 covers 9 bases. The CDR3 loop spans 16 amino acids. Germline CDR1 reads KGHSH; CDR2 reads LQKENI. The V and J ends lost 1 base and 0 bases, in that order; junction bases with no gene match: 1. CDR3: CASSPLAGDSYNEQFF. DNA for the CDR3: TGTGCCAGCTCACCACTAGCGGGAGACTCCTACAATGAGCAGTTCTTC.

This clone was detected only once. V and J are TRBV19 and TRBJ2-7, with 7 bases identical to TRBD1. CDR1 and CDR2 from the germline V gene are LNHDA and SQIVND (reference sequence). The CDR3 is 14 amino acids. J was trimmed by 6 bases and V by 5 bases; bases with no gene match: 10. The CDR3 coding sequence is TGTGCCAGTAGTCCTGCCCTCGACAGGGTCGAGCAGTACTTC. This translates into CASSPALDRVEQYF.

CDR3 nucleotides: TGTGCCAGCAGCTCTAGGGGCGGCTCGCATAGCAATCAGCCCCAGCATTTT. It translates to CASSSRGGSHSNQPQHF. The rearrangement joins TRBV28 to TRBJ1-5, with a possible D match to TRBD1 (5 bases). The V end was cut by 6 bases, the J end by 0 bases, with 18 bases between. This CDR3 has 17 amino acids. CDR1 MDHEN and CDR2 SYDVKM come from the germline V gene.

As for this clone: The sample carries other DNA sequences with the same CDR3. This chain joins TRBV7-2 and TRBJ2-7; D ambiguous. V was cut by 0 bases and J by 0 bases, with 6 bases left in between. CDR3 length equals 14 residues. Germline lookup yields CDR1 SGHTA and CDR2 FQGNSA. The CDR3 bases are TGTGCCAGCAGCTTAGCCAGGAGCTCCTACGAGCAGTACTTC. Translated: CASSLARSSYEQYF.

V and J are TRBV27 and TRBJ2-1; no definite D call. Between the trimmed V and J ends, which lost 7 bases and 8 bases, there was a span of 24 bases. The CDR3 runs to 16 residues. Germline V lookup: CDR1 MNHEY, CDR2 SMNVEV (reference sequence). CDR3 coding DNA: TGTGCCAGCAAACCTACTCGGAGCCCATTACCGGATGAGCAGTTCTTC. Protein sequence: CASKPTRSPLPDEQFF.

This clone was seen just once. The chain recombines TRBV5-1 with TRBJ2-2; TRBD1 might be the D (6 bases). The CDR3 loop spans 19 amino acids. Germline V lookup: CDR1 SGHRS, CDR2 YFSETQ. V lost 4 bases, J lost 0 bases, and 22 bases lay in between. The CDR3, as DNA: TGCGCCAGCAGCGACAAGCCGGGACAACTTTACGCGAACACCGGGGAGCTGTTTTTT. It yields the protein CASSDKPGQLYANTGELFF.

The genes are TRBV10-3 and TRBJ2-2; possible D gene TRBD1, 6 bases. The CDR3 spans 13 residues. Germline CDR1 is ENHRY and CDR2 is SYGVKD. Trimming left V 9 bases short and J 2 bases short, with 10 bases between. The CDR3 protein is CAIPGQNTGELFF. In DNA, the CDR3 is TGTGCCATTCCGGGACAAAACACCGGGGAGCTGTTTTTT.

The gene calls are TRBV7-3 and TRBJ2-3; TRBD1 matches 7 bases. The CDR3 loop spans 16 amino acids. With V trimmed by 5 bases and J by 3 bases, 11 bases remained unmatched. Germline lookup yields CDR1 SGHTA and CDR2 FQGTGA. The CDR3 region has the DNA TGTGCCAGCAGCGGGCCGGGACAGTTGCGGACAGATACGCAGTATTTT. Amino acids: CASSGPGQLRTDTQYF.

The chain recombines TRBV7-2 with TRBJ2-3; possibly TRBD2 for D (6 bases). There are 15 residues in the CDR3. Germline V gene data show CDR1 as SGHTA and CDR2 as FQGNSA. Trimming took off 5 bases at V and 4 bases at J, with 16 bases between the two ends. The CDR3 is CASSLGFGSSDTQYF. The CDR3 nucleotides are TGTGCCAGCAGCCTCGGTTTCGGGAGTTCAGATACGCAGTATTTT.

The chain carries TRBV28 and TRBJ2-3, with TRBD1 identical over 8 bases. CDR1 is MDHEN, CDR2 SYDVKM, per germline. CDR3 length: 16 amino acids. Losses at the gene ends were 5 bases for V and 2 bases for J; bases not matched to a gene: 9. The CDR3 sequence is CASSEPRQGYTDTQYF. Written as DNA, the CDR3 is TGTGCCAGCAGTGAACCTAGACAGGGGTACACAGATACGCAGTATTTT.

The V gene is TRBV4-3, the J gene TRBJ1-1; D unclear. V was pared by 1 base and J by 1 base, with 10 bases between. This CDR3 is 15 amino acids long. The germline V gene encodes CDR1 LGHNA and CDR2 YSLEER. The chain's CDR3 is CASSQGHVPNTEAFF. The CDR3 nucleotides are TGCGCCAGCAGCCAAGGTCACGTCCCGAACACTGAAGCTTTCTTT.

Points on this clone: Other DNA sequences in the sample encode the same CDR3. This chain uses TRBV9 with TRBJ1-1, with TRBD1 as a possible D gene (5 bases). V was shortened by 0 bases and J by 1 base, with 7 bases between the two germline ends. Germline loops: CDR1 SGDLS, CDR2 YYNGEE. This CDR3 region has 14 residues. The CDR3 sequence is CASSVGGENTEAFF. Written as DNA, the CDR3 is TGTGCCAGCAGCGTAGGAGGGGAGAACACTGAAGCTTTCTTT.